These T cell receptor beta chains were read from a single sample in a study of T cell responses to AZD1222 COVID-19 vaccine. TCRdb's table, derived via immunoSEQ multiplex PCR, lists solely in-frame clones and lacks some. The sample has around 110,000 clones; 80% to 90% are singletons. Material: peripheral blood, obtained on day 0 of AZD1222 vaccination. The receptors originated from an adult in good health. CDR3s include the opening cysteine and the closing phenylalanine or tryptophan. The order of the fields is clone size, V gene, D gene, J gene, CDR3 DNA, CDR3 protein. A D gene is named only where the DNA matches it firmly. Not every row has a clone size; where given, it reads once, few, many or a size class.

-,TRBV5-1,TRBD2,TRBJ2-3,TGCGCCAGCAGCTTGAGCGGGGCTGAGACAGATACGCAGTATTTT,CASSLSGAETDTQYF
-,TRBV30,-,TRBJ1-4,TGTGCCTGGAGTGCTACTCGGACGTCAATAGGGACTAATGAAAAACTGTTTTTT,CAWSATRTSIGTNEKLFF
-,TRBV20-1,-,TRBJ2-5,TGCAGTGCTCCCCTGGGTGGGCCCCAATACTTC,CSAPLGGPQYF
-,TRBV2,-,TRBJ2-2,TGTGCCAGCAGTACGAGCCTTAACACCGGGGAGCTGTTTTTT,CASSTSLNTGELFF
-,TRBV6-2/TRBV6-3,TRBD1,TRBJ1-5,TGTGCCAGCAGTTCGACAGGGCGTCAGCCCCAGCATTTT,CASSSTGRQPQHF
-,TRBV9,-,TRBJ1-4,TGTGCCAGCAGCGTAGGGCAGGGGAATGAAAAACTGTTTTTT,CASSVGQGNEKLFF
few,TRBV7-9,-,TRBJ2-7,TGTGCCAGCAGCTTAAGTGGAGGAGGCCACGAGCAGTACTTC,CASSLSGGGHEQYF
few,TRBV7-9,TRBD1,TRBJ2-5,TGTGCCAGCAGCTTCCAGGGGGCCAGGGAGACCCAGTACTTC,CASSFQGARETQYF
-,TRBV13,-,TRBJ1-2,TGTGCCAGCAGCTTAGGCAGGGGCCCTCCCTATGGCTACACCTTC,CASSLGRGPPYGYTF
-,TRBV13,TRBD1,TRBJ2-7,TGTGCCAGCAGCGGAATAGGACAGGAGAGCGAGCAGTACTTC,CASSGIGQESEQYF
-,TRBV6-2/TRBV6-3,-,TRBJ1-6,TGTGCCAGCAGTTACGGGAATTCACCCCTCCACTTT,CASSYGNSPLHF
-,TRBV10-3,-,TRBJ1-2,TGTGCCATCAGTGAGTCTAATATGGGTACCTATGGCTACACCTTC,CAISESNMGTYGYTF
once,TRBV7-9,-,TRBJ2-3,TGTGCCAGCAGCTTTCGAGGGGACCTAAGCACAGATACGCAGTATTTT,CASSFRGDLSTDTQYF
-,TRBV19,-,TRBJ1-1,TGTGCCAGTAGTAGGAGCGGACAGGAAGCTTTCTTT,CASSRSGQEAFF
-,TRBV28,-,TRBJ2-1,TGTGCCAGCAGTTTATTTCGGACTTCCCACAATGAGCAGTTCTTC,CASSLFRTSHNEQFF
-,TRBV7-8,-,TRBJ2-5,TGTGCCAGCAGCTTATTTCGCGCGGCAGTGCGTAGGGAGACCCAGTACTTC,CASSLFRAAVRRETQYF
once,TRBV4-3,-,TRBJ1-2,TGCGCCAGCAGCCAAGATCGGGCAGGGAGAAATGGCTACACCTTC,CASSQDRAGRNGYTF
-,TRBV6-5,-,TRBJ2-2,TGTGCCAGCAGCTACGCCGGGGAGCTGTTTTTT,CASSYAGELFF
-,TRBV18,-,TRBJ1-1,TGTGCCAGCACGCAGACAAACATCGGCGGCACTGAAGCTTTCTTT,CASTQTNIGGTEAFF
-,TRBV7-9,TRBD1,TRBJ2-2,TGTGCCAGCGGTCACAGGGGCCAAGACACCGGGGAGCTGTTTTTT,CASGHRGQDTGELFF
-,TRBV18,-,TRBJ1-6,TGTGCCAGCTCACCCACAGGGAGGGATTCACCCCTCCACTTT,CASSPTGRDSPLHF
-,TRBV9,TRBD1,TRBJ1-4,TGTGCCAGCGGACTGACAGGGACTAATGAAAAACTGTTTTTT,CASGLTGTNEKLFF
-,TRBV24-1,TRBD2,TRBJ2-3,TGTGCCACCAATTCTGCGAGCGGGGTCTCAGATACGCAGTATTTT,CATNSASGVSDTQYF
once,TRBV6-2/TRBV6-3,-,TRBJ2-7,TGTGCCAGCAGTTACGGTGCAGGTTACTACGAGCAGTACTTC,CASSYGAGYYEQYF
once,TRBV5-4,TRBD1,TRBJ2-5,TGTGCCAGCAGCTTCAAGGGGGCAGGGGAGACCCAGTACTTC,CASSFKGAGETQYF
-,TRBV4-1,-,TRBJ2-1,TGCGCCAGCAGCCAAGGCCCTGGGGGAATTTGGTATGAGCAGTTCTTC,CASSQGPGGIWYEQFF
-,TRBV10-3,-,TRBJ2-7,TGTGCCATCAGTGAGGGCGGCCTCTACGAGCAGTACTTC,CAISEGGLYEQYF
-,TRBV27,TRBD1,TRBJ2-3,TGTGCCAGCAGTTTATCCGTGCCCAGGGGACAGGGATTCACAGATACGCAGTATTTT,CASSLSVPRGQGFTDTQYF
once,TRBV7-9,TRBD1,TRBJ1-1,TGTGCCAGCAGTCGTCCCGGGACAGGGTCTGGCGCTGAAGCTTTCTTT,CASSRPGTGSGAEAFF